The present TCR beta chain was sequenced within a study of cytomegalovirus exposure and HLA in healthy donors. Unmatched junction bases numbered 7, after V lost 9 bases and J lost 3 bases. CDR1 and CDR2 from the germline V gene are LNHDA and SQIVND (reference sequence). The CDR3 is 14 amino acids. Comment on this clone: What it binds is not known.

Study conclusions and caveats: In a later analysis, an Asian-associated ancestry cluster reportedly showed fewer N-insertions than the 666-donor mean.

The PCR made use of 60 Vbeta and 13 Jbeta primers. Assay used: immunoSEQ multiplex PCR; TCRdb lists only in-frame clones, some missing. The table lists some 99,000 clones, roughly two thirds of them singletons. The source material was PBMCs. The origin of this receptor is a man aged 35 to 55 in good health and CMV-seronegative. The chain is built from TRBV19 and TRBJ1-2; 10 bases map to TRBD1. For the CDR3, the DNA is TGTGCCAGCCGTTTTGGACAGGGGGACTATGGCTACACCTTC. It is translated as CASRFGQGDYGYTF.